Below, 13 T cell receptor beta chains from the same sample are listed, as sequenced in a study of shared clonotypes between healthy human individuals. Method: immunoSEQ multiplex PCR; TCRdb's copy keeps in-frame clones and lacks some. Here the sample spans 2 million to 2.5 million clones, approximately 95% being singletons. Input material: naive CD4+ T cells sorted from blood. Noted subset: CD45RA+ positively selected. The receptors originated from a man between 18 and 29 years old in good health.

This chain connects TRBV5-1 to TRBJ1-6; TRBD1 matches at 8 bases. The CDR3 is made up of 18 amino acids. V shed 3 bases and J 0 bases; nucleotides not matched to a gene: 8. Germline V gene sequence: CDR1 SGHRS, CDR2 YFSETQ. The chain's CDR3 is CASSSGQGVSSYNSPLHF. DNA of the CDR3: TGCGCCAGCAGCTCTGGACAGGGCGTAAGCTCCTATAATTCACCCCTCCACTTT. The full variable domain, its missing parts supplied by reference TRBV5-1 and TRBJ1-6, is KAGVTQTPRYLIKTRGQQVTLSCSPISGHRSVSWYQQTPGQGLQFLFEYFSETQRNKGNFPGRFSGRQFSNSRSEMNVSTLELGDSALYLCASSSGQGVSSYNSPLHFGNGTRLTVT.

The rearrangement joins TRBV7-9 to TRBJ1-2; D is unresolved. V was trimmed by 5 bases and J by 7 bases, leaving 8 bases between them. In germline, CDR1 is SEHNR, CDR2 FQNEAQ (reference sequence). The CDR3 covers 11 residues. DNA for the CDR3: TGTGCCAGCAGCACCGGAGGTGGCTACACCTTC. Its translation is CASSTGGGYTF.

V is TRBV7-2 and J is TRBJ2-3; D is uncertain. CDR1 and CDR2 from the germline V gene are SGHTA and FQGNSA. This CDR3 has 16 residues. V dropped 2 bases and J dropped 1 base, with 13 bases sitting between them. The CDR3 region is CASSLWASGGTDTQYF. The CDR3 region has the DNA TGTGCCAGCAGCTTATGGGCGTCGGGCGGCACAGATACGCAGTATTTT.

This chain uses TRBV10-1 with TRBJ2-5; 12 nucleotides match TRBD2. CDR1 is WNHNN, CDR2 SYGVQD, per germline (reference sequence). This CDR3 comprises 16 residues. V trimming: 4 bases; J trimming: 0 bases; junction bases outside the gene matches: 3. The CDR3 DNA reads TGCGCCAGCAGTGGGACTAGCGGGGTGTACCAAGAGACCCAGTACTTC. Amino acid sequence: CASSGTSGVYQETQYF.

The CDR3 loop is CASRGGRVSNQPQHF. Written as DNA, the CDR3 is TGTGCCAGCAGGGGGGGCAGGGTAAGCAATCAGCCCCAGCATTTT. The J gene is TRBJ1-5, the V gene TRBV2, with D possibly matching TRBD1 (6 bases). The V gene's germline CDR1 is SNHLY and CDR2 FYNNEI. Trimming took 6 bases from V and 1 from J, leaving 13 bases between them. The CDR3 totals 15 residues.

Remarks on this clone: Other DNA sequences of this sample code for an identical CDR3. This chain links TRBV28 with TRBJ2-1; TRBD1 aligns across 7 bases. J lost 7 bases, V lost 5 bases, and 2 bases had no gene match. CDR3 size: 12 residues. Germline CDR1 is MDHEN and CDR2 is SYDVKM. The CDR3, as DNA: TGTGCCAGCAGTCTCAGGGGGAATGAGCAGTTCTTC. Protein sequence: CASSLRGNEQFF.

The chain joins TRBV4-1 to TRBJ1-1; D not certain. This CDR3 contains 16 residues. V lost 1 base and J 6 bases, leaving 18 bases between the germline ends. Germline V gives CDR1 MGHRA, CDR2 YSYEKL. The CDR3 region has the DNA TGCGCCAGCAGCCAAGCCCAAGCTTCGGGGATCCCTGAAGCTTTCTTT. Encoded protein: CASSQAQASGIPEAFF.

The chain combines TRBV28 with TRBJ1-5; perhaps TRBD1 as D (6 bases). The V end lost 3 bases, the J end lost 0 bases, and 12 bases lay between the germline ends. The CDR3 spans 16 residues. CDR1 and CDR2 from the germline V gene are MDHEN and SYDVKM. In nucleotides, the CDR3 is TGTGCCAGCAGTTTGTATAAGGGGGGTAGCAATCAGCCCCAGCATTTT. Its protein product is CASSLYKGGSNQPQHF.

This clone was observed a single time. Other DNA sequences in the sample encode the same CDR3. This rearrangement joins TRBV28 to TRBJ2-3, with 7 bases lining up with TRBD2. The length of the CDR3 is 15 residues. CDR1 MDHEN and CDR2 SYDVKM come from the germline V gene. The trim removed 2 bases at V and 1 base at J, leaving 3 bases unmatched. The CDR3 DNA sequence: TGTGCCAGCAGTTTAGGGGGAGGGGGCACAGATACGCAGTATTTT. It yields the protein CASSLGGGGTDTQYF.

This chain uses TRBV29-1 with TRBJ2-7; a weak D match, TRBD2 (5 bases). The CDR3 extends over 13 amino acids. CDR1 and CDR2 from the germline V gene are SQVTM and ANQGSEA. V was clipped by 7 bases and J by 6 bases, with 19 bases between them. CDR3 sequence: CSAGWPTISEQYF. CDR3 in DNA: TGCAGCGCCGGGTGGCCGACTATAAGCGAGCAGTACTTC.

A word on this clone: This specimen includes other DNA sequences encoding the same CDR3. The rearrangement uses TRBV20-1 and TRBJ2-1; D not resolved. Trimming stripped 2 bases from V and 7 bases from J, with 6 bases between. CDR3 size: 11 residues. Germline lookup yields CDR1 DFQATT and CDR2 SNEGSKA (reference sequence). The CDR3 DNA reads TGCAGTGCTAGATCTCGGAATGAGCAGTTCTTC. Residues: CSARSRNEQFF.

The chain carries TRBV29-1 and TRBJ2-7, with 7 bases that match TRBD1. Germline CDR1 is SQVTM and CDR2 is ANQGSEA. The CDR3 loop spans 12 amino acids. Trimming cost V 7 bases and J 2 bases; bases outside gene matches: 5. The CDR3 protein is CSAGTDTYEQYF. The CDR3 coding sequence is TGCAGCGCCGGGACAGATACCTACGAGCAGTACTTC.

CDR3 DNA sequence: TGTGCCAGCAGCCTAGGGGCCTCGCGAACTGTACCCCTCCACTTT. Translating it yields CASSLGASRTVPLHF. The genes are TRBV28 and TRBJ1-6, with D perhaps matching TRBD1 (5 bases). The CDR3 is 15 amino acids. From germline, CDR1 is MDHEN and CDR2 SYDVKM. The V end was cut by 6 bases, the J end by 12 bases, with 21 bases between.